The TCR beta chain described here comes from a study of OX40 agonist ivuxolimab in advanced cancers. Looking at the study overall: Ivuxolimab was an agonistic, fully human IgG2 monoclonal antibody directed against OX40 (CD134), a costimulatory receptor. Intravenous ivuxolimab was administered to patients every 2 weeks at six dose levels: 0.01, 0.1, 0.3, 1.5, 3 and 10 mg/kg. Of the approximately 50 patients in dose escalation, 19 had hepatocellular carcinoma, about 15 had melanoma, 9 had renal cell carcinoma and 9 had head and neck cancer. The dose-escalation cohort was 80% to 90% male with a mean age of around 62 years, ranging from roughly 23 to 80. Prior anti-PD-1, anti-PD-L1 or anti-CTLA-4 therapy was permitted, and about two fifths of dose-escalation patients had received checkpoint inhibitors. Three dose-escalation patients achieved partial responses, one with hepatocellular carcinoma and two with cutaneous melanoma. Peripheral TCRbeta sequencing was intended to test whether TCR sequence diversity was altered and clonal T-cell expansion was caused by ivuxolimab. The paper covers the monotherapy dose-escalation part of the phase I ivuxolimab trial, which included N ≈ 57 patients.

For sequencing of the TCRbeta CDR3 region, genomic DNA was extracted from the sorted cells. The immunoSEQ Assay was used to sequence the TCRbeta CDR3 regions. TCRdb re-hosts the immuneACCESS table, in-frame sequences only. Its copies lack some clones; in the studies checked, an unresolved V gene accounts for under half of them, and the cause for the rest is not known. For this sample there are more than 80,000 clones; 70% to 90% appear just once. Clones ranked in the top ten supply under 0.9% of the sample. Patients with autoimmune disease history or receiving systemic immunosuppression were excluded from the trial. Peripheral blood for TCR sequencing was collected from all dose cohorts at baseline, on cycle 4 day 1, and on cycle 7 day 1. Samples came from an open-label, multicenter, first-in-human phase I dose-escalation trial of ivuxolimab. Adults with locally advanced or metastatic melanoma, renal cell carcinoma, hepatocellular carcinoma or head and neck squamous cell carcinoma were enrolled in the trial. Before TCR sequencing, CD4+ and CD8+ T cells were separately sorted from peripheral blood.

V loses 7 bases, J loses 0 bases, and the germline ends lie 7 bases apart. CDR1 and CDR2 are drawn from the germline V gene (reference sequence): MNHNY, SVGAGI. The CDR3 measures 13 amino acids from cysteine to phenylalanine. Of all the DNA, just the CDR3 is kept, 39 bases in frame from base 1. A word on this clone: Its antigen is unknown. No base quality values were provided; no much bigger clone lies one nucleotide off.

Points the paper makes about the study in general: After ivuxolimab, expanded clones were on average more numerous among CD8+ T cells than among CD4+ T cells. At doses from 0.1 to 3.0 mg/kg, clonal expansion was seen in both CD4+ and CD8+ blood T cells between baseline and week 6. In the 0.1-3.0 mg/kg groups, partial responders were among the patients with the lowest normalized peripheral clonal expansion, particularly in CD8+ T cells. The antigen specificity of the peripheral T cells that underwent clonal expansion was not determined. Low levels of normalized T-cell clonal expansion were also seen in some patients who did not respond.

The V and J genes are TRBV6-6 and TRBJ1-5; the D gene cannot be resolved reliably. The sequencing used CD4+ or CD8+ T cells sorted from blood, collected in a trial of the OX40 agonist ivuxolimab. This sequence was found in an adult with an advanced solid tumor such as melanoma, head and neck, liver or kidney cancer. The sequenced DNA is TGTGCCAGCAACACAGATAGCAATCAGCCCCAGCATTTT. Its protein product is CASNTDSNQPQHF.